Listed below are T cell receptor beta chains from one sample, sequenced in a study of PD-1 blockade in classical Hodgkin lymphoma. Only in-frame clones appear in the TCRdb table, and some are missing; sequencing was by immunoSEQ multiplex PCR. The table has more than 90,000 clones, roughly 76% seen once; the top ten hold less than 20%. The sample here was peripheral blood mononuclear cells (PBMCs), taken before the second cycle of nivolumab. These receptors originate from a human donor with classical Hodgkin lymphoma. CDR3s include the opening cysteine and the closing phenylalanine or tryptophan. Each record gives: J gene, V gene, CDR3 protein.

TRBJ1-1	TRBV14	CASSQQGSGTEAFF
TRBJ2-7	TRBV4-3	CASSRTSGLYEQYF
TRBJ2-2	TRBV30	CAWRGGLAGAMTGELFF
TRBJ1-1	TRBV2	CASSESRGRGNTEAFF
TRBJ2-3	TRBV10-1	CASSESGGARDTQYF
TRBJ1-5	TRBV5-1	CASSLAEDQPQHF
TRBJ1-5	TRBV4-2	CASSQAGQGNQPQHF
TRBJ2-1	TRBV5-1	CASSLTSGYSSYNEQFF
TRBJ1-1	TRBV7-9	CASSPKDRGMNTEAFF
TRBJ1-5	TRBV6-1	CASSEVGTGNQPQHF
TRBJ1-3	TRBV28	CASSPQGLGDSGNTIYF
TRBJ1-5	TRBV4-1	CASSRQGLSQPQHF
TRBJ1-1	TRBV28	CASTGGGMVRAFF
TRBJ1-2	TRBV28	CASSQTGSGSAF
TRBJ1-1	TRBV4-2	CASSRLRAGGEGTEAFF
TRBJ2-2	TRBV10-3	CAISDRGGGRTGELFF
TRBJ2-3	TRBV4-1	CASSQEEGRFRTDTQYF
TRBJ2-1	TRBV14	CASSQVGVAGSSYNEQFF
TRBJ1-1	TRBV6-6	CASSFGTANTEAFF
TRBJ2-2	TRBV9	CASSVGDYTGELFF
TRBJ2-6	TRBV27	CASSPLAGANVLTF
TRBJ2-7	TRBV10-3	CATRRGSYEQYF